A selection of T cell receptor beta chains follows, all from one sample in a study of cytomegalovirus exposure and HLA in healthy donors. Only in-frame clones appear in the TCRdb table, and some are missing; sequencing was by immunoSEQ multiplex PCR. This table holds more than 100,000 clones, around 77% found once. Sequencing input: PBMCs. The receptors derive from a man aged 50-59 years in good health and CMV-seropositive. The CDR3 runs from the conserved cysteine through the conserved F or W. The D gene is left open where the match is weak. Clone size is not always given. Where it is, it says once, few, many or a class for expanded clones.

length | J | V | D | size | DNA | CDR3
17 | TRBJ2-1 | TRBV14 | TRBD2 | . | TGTGCCAGCAGCCCCCGCCTACTAGCGGGAGCCTACAATGAGCAGTTCTTC | CASSPRLLAGAYNEQFF
16 | TRBJ2-3 | TRBV1 | . | few | TGCACCAGCACACAAAGGGGACTAGCGGGCACAGATACGCAGTATTTT | CTSTQRGLAGTDTQYF
15 | TRBJ2-7 | TRBV4-1 | TRBD2 | few | TGCGCCAGCAGCCAGCAAACAGCGGGAAACTACGAGCAGTACTTC | CASSQQTAGNYEQYF
16 | TRBJ2-7 | TRBV6-1 | . | . | TGTGCCAGCAGTGAGGTTTTAAGGAGTCCCTCCTACGAGCAGTACTTC | CASSEVLRSPSYEQYF
16 | TRBJ2-2 | TRBV18 | . | . | TGTGCCAGCTCACCAATAGCGAATAAGAACACCGGGGAGCTGTTTTTT | CASSPIANKNTGELFF
13 | TRBJ2-7 | TRBV28 | TRBD2 | few | TGTGCCAGCAGTAGCGGGAGGGCCTACGAGCAGTACTTC | CASSSGRAYEQYF
20 | TRBJ2-1 | TRBV5-1 | TRBD1 | . | TGCGCCAGCAGCTTAGAACAAGGGACAGGGATAATGGAATCCTACAATGAGCAGTTCTTC | CASSLEQGTGIMESYNEQFF
18 | TRBJ1-4 | TRBV27 | TRBD1 | . | TGTGCCAGCAGTGCACGCTGGGACAGGGGGCTTTCTAATGAAAAACTGTTTTTT | CASSARWDRGLSNEKLFF
14 | TRBJ2-1 | TRBV6-5 | TRBD2 | . | TGTGCCAGCAGTCAGCGGGAGGCCTACAATGAGCAGTTCTTC | CASSQREAYNEQFF
17 | TRBJ2-1 | TRBV23-1 | TRBD1 | . | TGCGCCAGCAGTCAATCGGACAGGGGGGTTTGTAGCAGTGAGCAGTTCTTC | CASSQSDRGVCSSEQFF
14 | TRBJ1-3 | TRBV30 | TRBD1 | . | TGTGCCTGGATGGACAGGAGCTCTGGAAACACCATATATTTT | CAWMDRSSGNTIYF
15 | TRBJ2-7 | TRBV6-5 | TRBD1 | . | TGTGCCAGCAGCCGGGGACAGGGCCCCTCCTACGAGCAGTACTTC | CASSRGQGPSYEQYF
15 | TRBJ2-3 | TRBV27 | . | . | TGTGCCAGCAGTTTGGCAGGTTTTCTGGGAGATACGCAGTATTTT | CASSLAGFLGDTQYF
14 | TRBJ1-2 | TRBV5-4 | . | . | TGTGCCAGCAGCTTTAAAGGACAGAACTATGGCTACACCTTC | CASSFKGQNYGYTF
14 | TRBJ2-2 | TRBV6-5 | . | . | TGTGCCAGCAGTATCAGGCGGGGTGCCGGGGAGCTGTTTTTT | CASSIRRGAGELFF
16 | TRBJ1-3 | TRBV7-2 | . | few | TGTGCCAGCACCCAGAGGGCCAGTCACTCTGGAAACACCATATATTTT | CASTQRASHSGNTIYF
17 | TRBJ2-3 | TRBV10-3 | TRBD2 | . | TGTGCCATCAGTGAATTCACTAGCGGCTTTAGCACAGATACGCAGTATTTT | CAISEFTSGFSTDTQYF
17 | TRBJ2-2 | TRBV10-3 | TRBD2 | once | TGTGCCATCAGTGAGGCCGATGCGGGAGGGCCCGCCGGGGAGCTGTTTTTT | CAISEADAGGPAGELFF
17 | TRBJ2-4 | TRBV19 | . | . | TGTGCCAGTAGTATAGAAGGGAGGAGACTAGCCAAAAACATTCAGTACTTC | CASSIEGRRLAKNIQYF
13 | TRBJ1-1 | TRBV27 | TRBD1 | once | TGTGCCAGCAGCCGACAGGGGGGGACTGAAGCTTTCTTT | CASSRQGGTEAFF
15 | TRBJ2-3 | TRBV9 | . | once | TGTGCCAGCAGCGTAGGGGTCCAGGATGGAGATACGCAGTATTTT | CASSVGVQDGDTQYF
18 | TRBJ2-1 | TRBV19 | TRBD2 | . | TGTGCCAGTAGTATGACATCTACTAGCGTGGATGAGTGGGGTGAGCAGTTCTTC | CASSMTSTSVDEWGEQFF
14 | TRBJ2-7 | TRBV5-1 | . | few | TGCGCCAGCAGCCCTAGGGACAACTCCTACGAGCAGTACTTC | CASSPRDNSYEQYF
14 | TRBJ2-5 | TRBV5-6 | TRBD2 | once | TGTGCCAGCAGCTTGGGCGGGAGCGGAGAGACCCAGTACTTC | CASSLGGSGETQYF
14 | TRBJ2-3 | TRBV7-3 | . | . | TGTGCCAGCAGCAGCGGACGAGGGGGAGATACGCAGTATTTT | CASSSGRGGDTQYF
15 | TRBJ2-5 | TRBV5-1 | . | few | TGCGCCAGCAGCACCGCTGCGGGGACAGAAGAGACCCAGTACTTC | CASSTAAGTEETQYF
16 | TRBJ2-7 | TRBV7-6 | TRBD2 | once | TGTGCCAGCAGCCCCCGGGCGACTAGCGGTTCCTACGAGCAGTACTTC | CASSPRATSGSYEQYF
16 | TRBJ2-1 | TRBV30 | . | once | TGTGCCTGGAGTGTAAGGCTTGGGGCCGCCTACAATGAGCAGTTCTTC | CAWSVRLGAAYNEQFF
14 | TRBJ2-1 | TRBV6-1 | TRBD2 | . | TGTGCCAGCAGCGGGACTAGCGACTACAATGAGCAGTTCTTC | CASSGTSDYNEQFF
15 | TRBJ2-3 | TRBV7-7 | . | . | TGTGCCAGCAGCTTAGGCGCGGGTACCGCCGATACGCAGTATTTT | CASSLGAGTADTQYF
14 | TRBJ2-7 | TRBV13 | TRBD2 | few | TGTGCCAGCAGTAGTGCGGGAGTTCTCTACGAGCAGTACTTC | CASSSAGVLYEQYF
13 | TRBJ1-1 | TRBV11-2 | . | once | TGTGCCAGCAGCTTTCAGGAGAACACTGAAGCTTTCTTT | CASSFQENTEAFF
14 | TRBJ1-5 | TRBV7-2 | TRBD1 | . | TGTGCCAGCAGCAACGGACAGGGGTTCAGGCCCCAGCATTTT | CASSNGQGFRPQHF
16 | TRBJ2-7 | TRBV7-3 | TRBD1 | . | TGTGCCAGCTCCAACCCCCGGGACAGGGGGACCTACGAGCAGTACTTC | CASSNPRDRGTYEQYF
14 | TRBJ2-7 | TRBV28 | TRBD2 | . | TGTGCCAGCAGTTTAACTAGCGGGAGCATGGAGCAGTACTTC | CASSLTSGSMEQYF
13 | TRBJ2-5 | TRBV11-3 | . | . | TGTGCCAGCAGCCGGTCGTACCAAGAGACCCAGTACTTC | CASSRSYQETQYF
16 | TRBJ2-1 | TRBV5-1 | TRBD2 | . | TGCGCCAGCAGCTTGGCGCGGGGGAGTGACAACAATGAGCAGTTCTTC | CASSLARGSDNNEQFF
16 | TRBJ2-1 | TRBV5-1 | TRBD2 | few | TGCGCCAGCAGCCGAACCGGGACTAGCACCGACAATGAGCAGTTCTTC | CASSRTGTSTDNEQFF
18 | TRBJ1-2 | TRBV5-8 | TRBD1 | . | TGTGCCAGCAGCTTCCCGCCCCACCGGACAGGAGGGAACTATGGCTACACCTTC | CASSFPPHRTGGNYGYTF
13 | TRBJ1-6 | TRBV27 | . | . | TGTGCCAGCAGTTTACTCCTCAATTCACCCCTCCACTTT | CASSLLLNSPLHF
15 | TRBJ2-5 | TRBV7-9 | TRBD2 | . | TGTGCCAGCAGATCCGGGACAGCCGGGACTAGCGGGAAGTACTTC | CASRSGTAGTSGKYF
15 | TRBJ2-7 | TRBV7-2 | TRBD2 | few | TGTGCCAGCAGCTCATTCGGACTAGCGGGAAGCGAGCAGTACTTC | CASSSFGLAGSEQYF
19 | TRBJ2-1 | TRBV27 | . | . | TGTGCCAGCAGTTTAGCACCTAGCGCCAACCGAATCAGAGGCCATGAGCAGTTCTTC | CASSLAPSANRIRGHEQFF
13 | TRBJ2-3 | TRBV7-2 | . | few | TGTGCCAGCAGCTTACCTAGAACAGATACGCAGTATTTT | CASSLPRTDTQYF
15 | TRBJ2-1 | TRBV6-5 | . | few | TGTGCCAGCAGTTACTCCCCGGACAGCTACAATGAGCAGTTCTTC | CASSYSPDSYNEQFF
14 | TRBJ2-1 | TRBV19 | TRBD2 | . | TGTGCCAGTAGTGCCAAGGACCGGGGGGATGAGCAGTTCTTC | CASSAKDRGDEQFF